This T cell receptor beta chain came from a study of T cells in Graves' hyperthyroidism and ophthalmopathy. Between the trimmed V and J ends, which lost 7 bases and 4 bases, there was a span of 15 bases. CDR3 length equals 14 residues. The V gene's germline CDR1 is SGHRS and CDR2 YFSETQ. On this clonotype: Its matching antigen is unknown. Since a much larger clone is just one base distant, this may be a read error.

Notes on the study in general: Patients with ophthalmopathy were separated from those with stable hyperthyroidism by a 13 V-J model.

It was RNA transcripts that yielded the amplified TCR beta CDR3 regions. The TCR CDR3 was amplified in a first-round RT-PCR using the HTBI primer set. Via MiXCR, TCRdb re-called the multiplex PCR reads, giving one row per CDR3 protein. The repertoire holds 250,000 to 350,000 distinct CDR3 sequences, with approximately 20% as singletons. The sample comprised blood. The receptor comes from a man aged 25 to 40 with Graves' ophthalmopathy. V gene TRBV5-1 combines with J gene TRBJ1-5, with D uncertain. CDR3 in amino acids: CASGPDGYNQPQHF. The CDR3 DNA follows: TGCGCCAGCGGCCCTGACGGCTATAATCAGCCCCAGCATTTT.